Listed below are T cell receptor beta chains from one sample, sequenced in a study of blood T cell repertoires in COVID-19. Profiled with immunoSEQ multiplex PCR; TCRdb holds only in-frame clones, not every one. The sample lists about 66,000 clones; 85% to 90% were seen once. The material sequenced was peripheral blood. The origin of the receptors is a man in his sixties with acute or convalescent COVID-19. Both conserved end residues are part of each CDR3. D genes are given only for firm matches. Clone size is shown for a subset of rows, as once, few, many or a class of expanded clone.

d_gene	abundance	v_gene	j_gene	CDR3nt	CDR3aa
NA	NA	TRBV11-2	TRBJ2-1	TGTGCCAGCAGCTTAGATAGAGGGCTAGTTAGTGAGCAGTTCTTC	CASSLDRGLVSEQFF
NA	NA	TRBV27	TRBJ1-5	TGTGCCAGCAGTTTATTGGCAGGTCCCAATCAGCCCCAGCATTTT	CASSLLAGPNQPQHF
NA	few	TRBV28	TRBJ1-2	TGTGCCAGCAGTTTACGGGGGGCTTATGGCTACACCTTC	CASSLRGAYGYTF
TRBD1	NA	TRBV7-6	TRBJ2-3	TGTGCCAGCAGCTTAGCGATGACAGGGAACTATCCAGATACGCAGTATTTT	CASSLAMTGNYPDTQYF
TRBD1	NA	TRBV5-1	TRBJ2-7	TGCGCCAGCAGCGGACAGGGGGCAACGGGCGAGCAGTACTTC	CASSGQGATGEQYF
TRBD1	NA	TRBV5-1	TRBJ2-7	TGCGCCAGCAGCGCCCAACAGGGGGCGGGGGAGCAGTACTTC	CASSAQQGAGEQYF
NA	NA	TRBV11-2	TRBJ1-1	TGTGCCAGCAGCACAGGACAGACGAACACTGAAGCTTTCTTT	CASSTGQTNTEAFF
TRBD1	NA	TRBV7-2	TRBJ1-2	TGTGCCAGCAGTACAGGGGGCGCGTATGGCTACACCTTC	CASSTGGAYGYTF
TRBD2	NA	TRBV2	TRBJ2-1	TGTGCCAGCATTCTAGCGGGGGGTTACAATGAGCAGTTCTTC	CASILAGGYNEQFF
NA	NA	TRBV5-1	TRBJ2-7	TGCGCCAGCAGCCGAGGGTCTTCTCTTGGCCACGAGCAGTACTTC	CASSRGSSLGHEQYF
NA	few	TRBV5-1	TRBJ1-3	TGCGCCAGCAGAGATAATGCTAACTCTGGAAACACCATATATTTT	CASRDNANSGNTIYF
TRBD1	NA	TRBV5-1	TRBJ2-3	TGCGCCGGAAGTCCGGGACAGGGATTCACAGATACGCAGTATTTT	CAGSPGQGFTDTQYF
TRBD1	NA	TRBV3-1/TRBV3-2	TRBJ1-4	TGTGCCAGCAGCCAAAGGGGGACAGGGGCGTCCAGAAAACTGTTTTTT	CASSQRGTGASRKLFF
NA	NA	TRBV2	TRBJ1-2	TGTGCCAGCAATCAGGGGACGAACTATGGCTACACCTTC	CASNQGTNYGYTF
TRBD1	once	TRBV3-1/TRBV3-2	TRBJ2-7	TGTGCCAGCAGCCAAGGCGGACAGGGTCACGAGCAGTACTTC	CASSQGGQGHEQYF
NA	NA	TRBV19	TRBJ1-2	TGTGCCAGTACCCCAGGCAACTCTAACTATGGCTACACCTTC	CASTPGNSNYGYTF
NA	NA	TRBV2	TRBJ1-2	TGTGCCAGCAGCCCGGATTGGGGGGTGGGTGGCTACACCTTC	CASSPDWGVGGYTF
TRBD1	once	TRBV5-4	TRBJ2-2	TGTGCCAGCGGACAGGGGGGCGACACCGGGGAGCTGTTTTTT	CASGQGGDTGELFF
NA	NA	TRBV10-1	TRBJ2-1	TGCGCCAGCAGTGAGACCCGCGGTGAGCAGTTCTTC	CASSETRGEQFF
TRBD1	once	TRBV7-3	TRBJ2-2	TGTGCCAGCAGCTACAGGGGGGCTAGGAACACCGGGGAGCTGTTTTTT	CASSYRGARNTGELFF
NA	NA	TRBV3-1/TRBV3-2	TRBJ2-2	TGTGCCAGCACCCGGGGACTGCCGAACACCGGGGAGCTGTTTTTT	CASTRGLPNTGELFF
TRBD2	NA	TRBV3-1/TRBV3-2	TRBJ2-2	TGTGCCAGCAGCCCCGGACTAGCGGGGGACGAGCTGTTTTTT	CASSPGLAGDELFF
TRBD1	NA	TRBV11-1	TRBJ2-4	TGTGCCAGCAGCTTGACAGGGGACCTCGGCATTCAGTACTTC	CASSLTGDLGIQYF
NA	NA	TRBV2	TRBJ1-1	TGTGCCAGCAGGGCTGAACGGGGGGACACTGAAGCTTTCTTT	CASRAERGDTEAFF
NA	NA	TRBV2	TRBJ2-1	TGTGCCAGCAGCAGCGGGCTGTACAATGAGCAGTTCTTC	CASSSGLYNEQFF
NA	NA	TRBV9	TRBJ2-4	TGTGCCAGCAGCGCGGGGGAGCCCTCCGCCAAAAACATTCAGTACTTC	CASSAGEPSAKNIQYF
NA	once	TRBV21-1	TRBJ1-5	TGTGCCGGGAGGCAGCCGAACCACCGTCGATATTTCAATAGCAATCAGCCCCAGCATTTT	CAGRQPNHRRYFNSNQPQHF
NA	once	TRBV27	TRBJ2-4	TGTGCCAGCTCCCCCTTTGGGGAGACCAAAAACATTCAGTACTTC	CASSPFGETKNIQYF
TRBD1	NA	TRBV6-5	TRBJ1-2	TGTGCCACCCGCCCGGACAGGACCCCTAACTATGGCTACACCTTC	CATRPDRTPNYGYTF
NA	NA	TRBV18	TRBJ2-7	TGTGCCAGCTCACCGGGGGGGCCAGTAAGCTACGAGCAGTACTTC	CASSPGGPVSYEQYF
TRBD2	NA	TRBV6-2/TRBV6-3	TRBJ2-3	TGTGCCAGCAGCCTGTCTAGCGGGGGGCCGAGTACGCAGTATTTT	CASSLSSGGPSTQYF
NA	NA	TRBV18	TRBJ1-1	TGTGCCAGCTCACCCGCAGGCTCTACAGTGAACACTGAAGCTTTCTTT	CASSPAGSTVNTEAFF